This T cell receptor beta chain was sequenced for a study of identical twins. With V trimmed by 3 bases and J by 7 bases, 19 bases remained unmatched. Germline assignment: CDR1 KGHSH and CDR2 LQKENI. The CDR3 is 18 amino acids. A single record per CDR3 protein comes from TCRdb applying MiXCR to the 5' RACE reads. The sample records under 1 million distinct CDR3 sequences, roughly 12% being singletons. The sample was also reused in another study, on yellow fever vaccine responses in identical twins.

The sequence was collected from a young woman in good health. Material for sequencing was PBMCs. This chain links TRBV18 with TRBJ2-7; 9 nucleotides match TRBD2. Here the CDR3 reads CASSPLFVAGGRGAEQYF. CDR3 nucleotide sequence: TGTGCCAGCTCACCTTTGTTTGTGGCCGGCGGGAGGGGTGCGGAGCAGTACTTC.